This T cell receptor (beta chain) came from a study of long-term antiretroviral therapy in people with HIV. General study points: HIV repertoires showed narrower CDR3 length ranges than controls. Clones that had undergone expansion before ART dominated the repertoire at all time points.

Every one of the participants with HIV received treatment in the United States. It was version v3.0 of the immunoSEQ assay that was run at survey level. The method was immunoSEQ multiplex PCR; TCRdb's version includes in-frame clones alone and lacks a portion of them. The sample shows approximately 25,000 clones, roughly 84% of them seen only once. This clone has a handful of counts. Its antigen is unidentified. The CDR3 consists of 14 residues. The V end lost 3 bases, the J end lost 2 bases, and 9 bases lay between the germline ends. The V gene's germline CDR1 is SGDLS and CDR2 YYNGEE. J is TRBJ1-5 and V is TRBV9; no firm D call. The TCR originated in a man aged 45-65 years with HIV. The sequenced sample was unsorted PBMCs, obtained 3 years after starting antiretroviral therapy. The CDR3 reads CASSEIDGNQPQHF. The CDR3 bases are TGTGCCAGCAGCGAAATTGATGGCAATCAGCCCCAGCATTTT. Supplemented by reference TRBV9 and TRBJ1-5, the full variable domain reads DSGVTQTPKHLITATGQRVTLRCSPRSGDLSVYWYQQSLDQGLQFLIQYYNGEERAKGNILERFSAQQFPDLHSELNLSSLELGDSALYFCASSEIDGNQPQHFGDGTRLSIL.